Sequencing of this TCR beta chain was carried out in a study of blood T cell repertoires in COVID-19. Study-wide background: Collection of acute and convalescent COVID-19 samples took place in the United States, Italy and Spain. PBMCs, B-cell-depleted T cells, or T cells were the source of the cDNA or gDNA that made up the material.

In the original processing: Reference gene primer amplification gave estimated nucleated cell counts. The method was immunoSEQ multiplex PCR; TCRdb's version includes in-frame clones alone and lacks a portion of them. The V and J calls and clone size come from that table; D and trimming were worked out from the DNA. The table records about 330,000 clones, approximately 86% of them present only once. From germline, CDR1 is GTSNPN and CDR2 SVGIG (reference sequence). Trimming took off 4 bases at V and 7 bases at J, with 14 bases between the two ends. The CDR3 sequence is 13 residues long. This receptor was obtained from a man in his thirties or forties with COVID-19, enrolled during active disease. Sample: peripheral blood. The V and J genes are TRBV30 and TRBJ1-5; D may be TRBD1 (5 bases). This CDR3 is CAWTPGRDQPQHF. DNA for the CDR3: TGTGCCTGGACGCCAGGGAGGGACCAGCCCCAGCATTTT.